In this sample, the clone carrying this T cell receptor (beta chain) turned up many times. The antigen is unknown. The germline gives CDR1 SEHNR, CDR2 FQNEAQ (reference sequence). The trim removed 5 bases at V and 3 bases at J, leaving 6 bases unmatched. CDR3 length equals 15 residues. The data were taken from a study of molecular identifiers for immune sequencing clone quantification. Naive CD8 sequencing libraries were generated from around 18,000 to 910,000 sorted cells, with 10%, 30% or 50% RNA as input. Regarding the study as a whole: Naive cells had under 1% of molecules in clones above 20 RNA copies, effectors over 97%.

The authors built bulk TCR libraries by previously described methods with listed TCR primers. MiXCR, applied by TCRdb to the PCR reads, yields one record per CDR3 protein. The top ten clones hold about 0.8% of a sample with about 630,000 distinct CDR3 sequences, roughly 23% of them seen once. The chain links TRBV7-9 to TRBJ2-3, with 9 bases fitting TRBD2. Sequenced: naive CD8+ T cells from blood, with Jurkat cell RNA spiked in. Subset: FACS-sorted CD8+CD4-CCR7+CD45RA+ naive T cells. This sequence originates from a human donor in good health. Some libraries in this study had Jurkat cell RNA spiked in. CDR3 amino acids: CASSPGLAFTDTQYF. The CDR3 coding sequence is TGTGCCAGCAGCCCCGGACTAGCGTTTACAGATACGCAGTATTTT.